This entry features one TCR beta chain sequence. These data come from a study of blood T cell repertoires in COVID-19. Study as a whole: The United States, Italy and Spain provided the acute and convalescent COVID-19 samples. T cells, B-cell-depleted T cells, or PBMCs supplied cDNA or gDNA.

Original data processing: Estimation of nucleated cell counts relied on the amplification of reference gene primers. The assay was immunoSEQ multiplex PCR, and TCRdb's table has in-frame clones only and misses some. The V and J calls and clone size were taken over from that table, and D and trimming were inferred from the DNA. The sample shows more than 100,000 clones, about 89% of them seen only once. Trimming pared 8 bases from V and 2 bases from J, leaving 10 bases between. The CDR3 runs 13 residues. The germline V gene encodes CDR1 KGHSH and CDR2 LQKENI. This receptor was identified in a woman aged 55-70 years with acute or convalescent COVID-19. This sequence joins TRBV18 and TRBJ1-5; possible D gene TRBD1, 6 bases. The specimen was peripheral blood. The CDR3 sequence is CASNEGGNQPQHF. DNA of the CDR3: TGTGCCAGCAACGAGGGGGGCAATCAGCCCCAGCATTTT.